This T cell receptor beta chain was recorded in a study of T-cell reconstitution after alpha-beta-depleted transplantation in children. The TCRbeta library was prepared with unique molecular identifiers. TCRdb used MiXCR to reprocess the PCR reads, holding one entry per CDR3 protein. In the table there are 450,000 to 550,000 distinct CDR3 sequences, 11% of which are singletons. The table lists this clonotype with a few counts. The input for sequencing was PBMCs, mostly from graft donor cells, taken 180 days after TCRalphabeta/CD19-depleted stem cell transplant. This TCR came from a female patient aged 2-15 years who had a stem cell transplant for aplastic anemia, so the T cells may come from the graft donor.

CDR3 region: CASSAEDRVDYEQYF. CDR3 coding DNA: TGTGCCAGCAGTGCCGAAGACAGGGTAGACTACGAGCAGTACTTC. This chain joins TRBV6-2 or TRBV6-3 and TRBJ2-7; 7 nucleotides agree with TRBD1. V was pared by 5 bases and J by 3 bases, with 10 bases of the junction left unmatched. From germline, CDR1 is MNHEY and CDR2 SVGEGT. CDR3 length equals 15 residues.